These 9 T cell receptor beta chains came from one sample sequenced in a study of T cell repertoires in cytomegalovirus infection. Their antigens remain unidentified. TCRdb re-called the reads with MiXCR, one entry per CDR3 protein. This repertoire shows 380,000 or so distinct CDR3 sequences, about 32% found once; its top ten account for roughly 14%. The material sequenced was cultured PBMCs, taken from culture after CMV antigen stimulation. Every receptor here comes from a human donor in good health (CMV status not recorded). Some clones in this sample may be carry-over from other donors' samples.

This clonotype was found once. The chain has TRBV4-1 and TRBJ2-7, with 13 bases lining up with TRBD2. The CDR3 totals 16 residues. Trimming took 0 bases from V and 3 from J; bases not matched to a gene: 2. Germline V CDR1 and CDR2: MGHRA, YSYEKL. In nucleotides, the CDR3 is TGCGCCAGCAGCCAAGATCGGACTAGCGGGGGCTACGAGCAGTACTTC. Its protein product is CASSQDRTSGGYEQYF.

This sequence joins TRBV7-2 and TRBJ1-4; D is uncertain. CDR1 is SGHTA, CDR2 FQGNSA, per germline. This CDR3 is built from 16 residues. Trimming stripped 0 bases from V and 4 bases from J, with 12 bases between. CDR3 nucleotide sequence: TGTGCCAGCAGCTTAGCGTCCCGAACCAATAATGAAAAACTGTTTTTT. Protein sequence: CASSLASRTNNEKLFF.

The chain joins TRBV7-3 to TRBJ2-7, with TRBD1 identical over 7 bases. The CDR3 has 14 residues. The germline gives CDR1 SGHTA, CDR2 FQGTGA. The J segment lost 2 bases and the V segment lost 0 bases, leaving 1 base of the junction unmatched. The CDR3 DNA follows: TGTGCCAGCAGCTTAACTGGGACAGCCTACGAGCAGTACTTC. Translated: CASSLTGTAYEQYF.

This clonotype was counted only a few times. This chain connects TRBV15 to TRBJ1-2; D perhaps matches TRBD1 (5 bases). The germline V gene encodes CDR1 LNHNV and CDR2 YYDKDF (reference sequence). The V and J ends lost 1 base and 4 bases respectively, with 10 bases between them. The CDR3 contains 14 residues. The CDR3 coding sequence is TGTGCCACCAGCAGAGGACAGCTCCCCTATGGCTACACCTTC. This codes for CATSRGQLPYGYTF.

This chain links TRBV4-1 with TRBJ1-5; a weak D match, TRBD1 (5 bases). This CDR3 has 16 amino acids. Germline lookup yields CDR1 MGHRA and CDR2 YSYEKL. V was shortened by 2 bases and J by 7 bases, with 18 bases between the two germline ends. CDR3 coding DNA: TGCGCCAGCAGCCAACCCCAGAGGGGAGTTGGGCAGCCCCAGCATTTT. Translating it yields CASSQPQRGVGQPQHF.

The chain couples TRBV12-3 or TRBV12-4 to TRBJ2-7; weak D call: TRBD1 (5 bases). Trimming took off 3 bases at V and 0 bases at J, with 6 bases between the two ends. This CDR3 has 13 amino acids. The CDR3 bases are TGTGCCAGCAGTTTGGACATCTCCTACGAGCAGTACTTC. It codes for CASSLDISYEQYF.

The gene calls are TRBV5-1 and TRBJ2-1; D not resolved. The germline gives CDR1 SGHRS, CDR2 YFSETQ. CDR3 length: 13 amino acids. Trimming cost V 2 bases and J 6 bases, with 9 bases left between them. The DNA for the CDR3 is TGCGCCAGCAGCTTCGACAATTCCAATGAGCAGTTCTTC. Protein sequence: CASSFDNSNEQFF.

The V call is TRBV6-1, the J call TRBJ1-5; D perhaps matches TRBD1 (5 bases). Trimming removed 6 bases from V and 1 base from J, with 13 bases in between. The germline CDR1 and CDR2 sequences are MNHNS and SASEGT. The CDR3 is made up of 15 amino acids. CDR3 coding DNA: TGTGCCAGCAGGCGGGTTGGGGCCAGCAATCAGCCCCAGCATTTT. This codes for CASRRVGASNQPQHF.

This clonotype was counted only a few times. This rearrangement joins TRBV12-3 or TRBV12-4 to TRBJ2-3, with 7 positions matching TRBD2. V shed 4 bases, J shed 4 bases, and the junction held 5 bases outside the gene matches. This CDR3 is built from 14 residues. CDR3 nucleotide sequence: TGTGCCAGCAGTTGGTCGGGAGGTGCAGATACGCAGTATTTT. Encoded protein: CASSWSGGADTQYF.